Listed here are 28 T cell receptor beta chains from one sample, sequenced in a study of beta chain features in type 1 diabetes. The isolated RNA, all of it, was reverse transcribed, so expressed TCRB transcripts were what got sequenced. The protocol was immunoSEQ multiplex PCR, while the TCRdb copy is restricted to in-frame clones and leaves out a portion. Of approximately 170,000 clones listed, 7.5% to 10% are singletons. Sequenced input: central memory CD4+ T cells from blood. The receptors here all came from a young woman in good health.

This clone was counted between two and nine times. The CDR3 sequence is CASSFLGGLAGFWETQYF. The CDR3 DNA reads as TGTGCCAGCAGCTTCCTCGGCGGCCTAGCGGGGTTCTGGGAGACCCAGTACTTC. This chain connects TRBV7-2 to TRBJ2-5; 9 nucleotides align to TRBD2. CDR1 and CDR2 (germline): SGHTA, FQGNSA. V lost 3 bases, J lost 5 bases, and 16 bases stayed unmatched. The CDR3 runs to 18 residues. Supplemented by reference TRBV7-2 and TRBJ2-5, the full variable domain reads GAGVSQSPSNKVTEKGKDVELRCDPISGHTALYWYRQSLGQGLEFLIYFQGNSAPDKSGLPSDRFSAERTGGSVSTLTIQRTQQEDSAVYLCASSFLGGLAGFWETQYFGPGTRLLVL.

In its sample, this clone was seen a few times. The rearrangement joins TRBV30 to TRBJ1-2, with a possible D match to TRBD1 (5 bases). Germline loops: CDR1 GTSNPN, CDR2 SVGIG (reference sequence). V shed 1 base and J shed 4 bases, with 16 bases lying between them. CDR3 length: 15 amino acids. The CDR3 DNA is TGTGCCTGGAGTGCTAAAGGGACTTTAGGCTATGGCTACACCTTC. Translation gives CAWSAKGTLGYGYTF.

V gene TRBV2 combines with J gene TRBJ2-1; TRBD2 aligns across 9 bases. CDR3 length: 15 residues. V gave up 5 bases and J gave up 5 bases; unmatched junction bases: 7. Germline V gene data show CDR1 as SNHLY and CDR2 as FYNNEI. DNA for the CDR3: TGTGCCAGCAGTCCCCCTAGCGGGATAGACAATGAGCAGTTCTTC. Protein sequence: CASSPPSGIDNEQFF.

This clone was detected only a few times. The chain is built from TRBV7-3 and TRBJ2-3, with D possibly being TRBD2 (5 bases). CDR1 is SGHTA, CDR2 FQGTGA, per germline. The CDR3 loop spans 14 amino acids. The V and J ends lost 8 bases and 3 bases respectively, with 15 bases between them. Written as DNA, the CDR3 is TGTGCCAGCGCCTCGGATCGAGGGACAGATACGCAGTATTTT. It encodes CASASDRGTDTQYF.

This clone occurred a few times. The chain combines TRBV7-2 with TRBJ2-3; 11 nucleotides match TRBD2. Trimming at V came to 3 bases and at J to 3 bases, leaving 2 bases not matched to a gene. CDR1 is SGHTA and CDR2 is FQGNSA in the germline V gene. The CDR3 has 15 amino acids. This CDR3 reads CASSLASGGTDTQYF. The CDR3 DNA reads TGTGCCAGCAGCTTGGCTAGCGGGGGGACAGATACGCAGTATTTT.

This rearrangement joins TRBV4-1 to TRBJ1-5; no clear D gene. Trimming stripped 4 bases from V and 1 base from J, with 17 bases between. Germline CDR1 MGHRA, CDR2 YSYEKL. The CDR3 totals 17 residues. CDR3 sequence: CASSPRAGFWSNQPQHF. The CDR3 DNA follows: TGCGCCAGCAGCCCAAGAGCGGGATTTTGGAGCAATCAGCCCCAGCATTTT.

This clone was observed a few times. The gene calls are TRBV9 and TRBJ1-1; D uncertain. The CDR3 extends over 14 amino acids. V dropped 3 bases and J dropped 7 bases, with 16 bases sitting between them. Germline assignment: CDR1 SGDLS and CDR2 YYNGEE. Here the CDR3 reads CASSATRFEGEAFF. The CDR3, as DNA: TGTGCCAGCAGCGCCACACGATTTGAGGGTGAAGCTTTCTTT.

The chain joins TRBV29-1 to TRBJ2-2, with D perhaps matching TRBD1 (6 bases). Between the trimmed V and J ends, which lost 6 bases and 4 bases, there was a span of 9 bases. The CDR3 length is 12 residues. CDR1 is SQVTM and CDR2 is ANQGSEA in the germline V gene. CDR3 in DNA: TGCAGCGTCAGGGGTCGCACCGGGGAGCTGTTTTTT. Protein: CSVRGRTGELFF.

The rearrangement joins TRBV7-3 to TRBJ2-7, with D tentatively TRBD2 (5 bases). V lost 5 bases and J 4 bases, leaving 15 bases between the germline ends. From germline, CDR1 is SGHTA and CDR2 FQGTGA. The CDR3 is made up of 14 amino acids. CDR3 nucleotides: TGTGCCAGCAGCCCGAGGGCCGGGTGGTACGAGCAGTACTTC. It is translated as CASSPRAGWYEQYF.

The rearrangement links TRBV9 to TRBJ2-3; TRBD2 is a possible D gene (6 bases). Trimming left V 3 bases short and J 5 bases short, with 10 bases between. CDR3 length: 13 amino acids. Germline loops: CDR1 SGDLS, CDR2 YYNGEE. The CDR3 here is CASSGVGGDTQYF. The CDR3 nucleotides are TGTGCCAGCAGCGGTGTGGGGGGAGATACGCAGTATTTT.

This clone came up a few times. V is TRBV18 and J is TRBJ2-7; TRBD2 agrees at 16 bases. Germline values: CDR1 KGHSH, CDR2 LQKENI. Trimming took 3 bases from V and 0 from J; bases not matched to a gene: 5. The CDR3 extends over 18 amino acids. CDR3 sequence reads: CASSPGTSGRAFSYEQYF. The CDR3 bases are TGTGCCAGCTCACCCGGGACTAGCGGGAGGGCGTTCTCCTACGAGCAGTACTTC.

A few counts support this clone. One junction end disagrees with the germline gene, perhaps due to a read error. V gene TRBV5-1 combines with J gene TRBJ1-1, with D possibly TRBD1 on 6 matching bases. The length of the CDR3 is 11 residues. Germline values: CDR1 SGHRS, CDR2 YFSETQ. The DNA for the CDR3 is TGCGCCAGCAGCTTTCTCGGGGACACCGGCTTT. Translating it yields CASSFLGDTGF.

Many counts were recorded for this clone. The genes are TRBV12-5 and TRBJ2-3; 8 nucleotides line up with TRBD1. Germline assignment: CDR1 LGHNT and CDR2 FRNRAP. The trim removed 6 bases at V and 0 bases at J, leaving 8 bases unmatched. The CDR3 loop spans 16 amino acids. The CDR3 coding sequence is TGTGCTAGTGGCTACCTCGGACAGGGTAGCACAGATACGCAGTATTTT. Translated: CASGYLGQGSTDTQYF.

This clone came up a few times. The rearrangement joins TRBV10-3 to TRBJ2-1; 11 bases are a match to TRBD2. CDR1 and CDR2 (germline): ENHRY, SYGVKD. V was clipped by 10 bases and J by 7 bases; unmatched bases: 6. This CDR3 is built from 13 residues. The CDR3 sequence is CATTSGSDNEQFF. DNA of the CDR3: TGTGCCACTACTAGCGGGAGTGATAATGAGCAGTTCTTC.

The chain joins TRBV6-6 to TRBJ2-1; a possible D gene is TRBD2 (6 bases). The CDR3 is 14 residues long. Looked up from germline, CDR1 is MNHNY and CDR2 is SVGAGI (reference sequence). The ends were cut back, 1 base at V and 5 bases at J, with 9 bases in the middle. CDR3 loop: CASSYWGLDNEQFF. The CDR3 DNA reads as TGTGCCAGCAGTTACTGGGGACTGGACAATGAGCAGTTCTTC.

The V call is TRBV13, the J call TRBJ2-1; 7 bases map to TRBD2. CDR1 PRHDT and CDR2 FYEKMQ come from the germline V gene (reference sequence). The CDR3 has 12 amino acids. The J segment lost 10 bases and the V segment lost 2 bases, leaving 2 bases of the junction unmatched. The CDR3 DNA sequence: TGTGCCAGCAGCTTACTAGCGGCAGAGCAGTTCTTC. Encoded protein: CASSLLAAEQFF.

This clone has a handful of counts. The J gene is TRBJ2-7, the V gene TRBV23-1; TRBD1 matches at 10 bases. TRBV23-1 falls under the ORF class, with uncertain function. CDR3 length: 14 amino acids. The J segment lost 4 bases and the V segment lost 2 bases, leaving 2 bases of the junction unmatched. CDR3 sequence (DNA): TGCGCCAGCAGTCAACCGGGACAGGGGTACGAGCAGTACTTC. This translates into CASSQPGQGYEQYF.

This chain uses TRBV3-2 with TRBJ1-2. TRBV3-2 is termed a pseudogene. The CDR3 runs 9 residues. The CDR3 loop is CASSQDRGF. In DNA form, the CDR3 reads TGTGCCAGCAGCCAAGATCGAGGCTTC.

The V gene is TRBV7-2, the J gene TRBJ2-5; no firm D call. Germline-derived CDR1 and CDR2 are SGHTA and FQGNSA. This CDR3 is 12 amino acids long. Trimming took 0 bases from V and 5 from J, leaving 4 bases between them. The CDR3 here is CASSLAQETQYF. CDR3 coding DNA: TGTGCCAGCAGCTTAGCGCAGGAGACCCAGTACTTC.

The J gene is TRBJ1-4, the V gene TRBV5-1, with a weak D call TRBD1 (5 bases). From germline, CDR1 is SGHRS and CDR2 YFSETQ. The CDR3 loop spans 14 amino acids. Trimming cost V 2 bases and J 7 bases, with 12 bases left between them. As DNA, the CDR3 is TGCGCCAGCAGCTTAGGGGACTTCAGTGAAAAACTGTTTTTT. This codes for CASSLGDFSEKLFF.

This clone was found a few times. The V and J genes are TRBV27 and TRBJ1-5; D remains unclear. The V gene's germline CDR1 is MNHEY and CDR2 SMNVEV (reference sequence). The CDR3 contains 15 residues. V was shortened by 2 bases and J by 1 base, with 9 bases between the two germline ends. The CDR3 DNA is TGTGCCAGCAGTTTAATGGGAGGGAGCAATCAGCCCCAGCATTTT. It specifies CASSLMGGSNQPQHF.

This clone was counted a few times. The CDR3 region has the DNA TGTGCCAGCATGGGAATTACAGGGGGTGATCAGCCCCAGCATTTT. This encodes CASMGITGGDQPQHF. The V call is TRBV2, the J call TRBJ1-5, with 8 positions matching TRBD1. This CDR3 has 15 amino acids. V gave up 7 bases and J gave up 5 bases; unmatched junction bases: 10. Germline CDR1 and CDR2: SNHLY and FYNNEI.

J is TRBJ1-2 and V is TRBV9; D might be TRBD1 (6 bases). V was clipped by 0 bases and J by 7 bases, with 13 bases between them. The germline gives CDR1 SGDLS, CDR2 YYNGEE. The CDR3 is 14 residues long. CDR3 protein: CASSVGGGPSGYTF. The CDR3 DNA reads as TGTGCCAGCAGCGTAGGGGGGGGGCCTAGTGGCTACACCTTC.

CDR3 region: CASSLVGTANTEAFF. CDR3 sequence (DNA): TGTGCCAGCAGCTTAGTTGGGACAGCGAACACTGAAGCTTTCTTT. The chain employs TRBV7-2 and TRBJ1-1; 7 nucleotides agree with TRBD1. CDR1 SGHTA and CDR2 FQGNSA come from the germline V gene. The CDR3 is 15 residues long. The trim removed 1 base at V and 1 base at J, leaving 3 bases unmatched.

This clone has just a few counts. The V call is TRBV5-1, the J call TRBJ2-1; tentative D call: TRBD1 (6 bases). The germline V gene encodes CDR1 SGHRS and CDR2 YFSETQ. The CDR3 totals 13 residues. Trimming cost V 4 bases and J 8 bases, with 13 bases left between them. DNA for the CDR3: TGCGCCAGCAGCGAAGGGGGTATCCATGAGCAGTTCTTC. Translated, it gives CASSEGGIHEQFF.

This chain uses TRBV29-1 with TRBJ2-7, with D possibly TRBD2 on 6 matching bases. Germline CDR1 SQVTM, CDR2 ANQGSEA. The CDR3 runs 13 residues. V was shortened by 5 bases and J by 3 bases, with 14 bases between the two germline ends. As DNA, the CDR3 is TGCAGCGTTCGGGAGCCTCTCTACTACGAGCAGTACTTC. Residues: CSVREPLYYEQYF.

This clone has only a few counts. This chain connects TRBV30 to TRBJ1-3; weak D call: TRBD1 (5 bases). The germline V gene has CDR1 GTSNPN and CDR2 SVGIG (reference sequence). CDR3 length: 15 residues. Trimming shortened V by 4 bases and J by 1 base, and 14 bases separated the two germline ends. CDR3 DNA sequence: TGTGCCTGGACCGCGACTGGGGGGTCTGGAAACACCATATATTTT. Translating gives CAWTATGGSGNTIYF.

This clone was detected only a few times. V usage is TRBV7-2 and J usage is TRBJ1-2, with D perhaps TRBD1 (6 bases). Trimming removed 0 bases at V and 6 bases at J, with 14 bases between. The germline V gene encodes CDR1 SGHTA and CDR2 FQGNSA. The CDR3 length is 15 residues. The CDR3 nucleotides are TGTGCCAGCAGCTTAGCGACAGGTGGGGGCAATGGCTACACCTTC. Amino acids: CASSLATGGGNGYTF.